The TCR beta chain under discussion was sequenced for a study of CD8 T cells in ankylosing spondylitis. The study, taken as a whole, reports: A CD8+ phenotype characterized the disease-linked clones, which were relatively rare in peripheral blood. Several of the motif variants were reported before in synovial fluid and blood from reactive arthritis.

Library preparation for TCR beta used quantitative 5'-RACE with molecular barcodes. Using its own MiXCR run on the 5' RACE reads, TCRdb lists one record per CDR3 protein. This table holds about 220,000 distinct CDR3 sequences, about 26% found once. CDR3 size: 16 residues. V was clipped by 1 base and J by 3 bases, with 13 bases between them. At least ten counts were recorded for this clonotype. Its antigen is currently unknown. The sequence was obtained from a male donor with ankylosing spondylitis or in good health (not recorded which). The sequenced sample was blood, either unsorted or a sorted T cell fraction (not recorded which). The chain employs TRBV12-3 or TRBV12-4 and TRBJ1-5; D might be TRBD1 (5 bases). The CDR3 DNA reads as TGTGCCAGCAGTTTAGGTGGGGCCGGCGCCAATCAGCCCCAGCATTTT. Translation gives CASSLGGAGANQPQHF.